This TCR beta chain was sequenced for a study of T cell changes during pregnancy in multiple sclerosis. Measured with immunoSEQ multiplex PCR; TCRdb has only the in-frame clones, and not every one. Of some 20,000 clones in the sample, roughly 89% were seen once. Per germline, CDR1 SEHNR and CDR2 FQNEAQ (reference sequence). V lost 3 bases to trimming and J lost 6 bases; unmatched junction nucleotides: 8. The CDR3 sequence is 14 residues long. The sequencing used CD8+ T cells from peripheral blood mononuclear cells, collected in the second trimester of pregnancy. The receptor comes from a female donor in good health, enrolled as a control in a pregnancy study. The chain links TRBV7-9 to TRBJ2-7; 7 nucleotides agree with TRBD2. CDR3 sequence (DNA): TGTGCCAGCAGCTTCGGCGGGAGTGAAGGCGAGCAGTACTTC. Its translation is CASSFGGSEGEQYF.